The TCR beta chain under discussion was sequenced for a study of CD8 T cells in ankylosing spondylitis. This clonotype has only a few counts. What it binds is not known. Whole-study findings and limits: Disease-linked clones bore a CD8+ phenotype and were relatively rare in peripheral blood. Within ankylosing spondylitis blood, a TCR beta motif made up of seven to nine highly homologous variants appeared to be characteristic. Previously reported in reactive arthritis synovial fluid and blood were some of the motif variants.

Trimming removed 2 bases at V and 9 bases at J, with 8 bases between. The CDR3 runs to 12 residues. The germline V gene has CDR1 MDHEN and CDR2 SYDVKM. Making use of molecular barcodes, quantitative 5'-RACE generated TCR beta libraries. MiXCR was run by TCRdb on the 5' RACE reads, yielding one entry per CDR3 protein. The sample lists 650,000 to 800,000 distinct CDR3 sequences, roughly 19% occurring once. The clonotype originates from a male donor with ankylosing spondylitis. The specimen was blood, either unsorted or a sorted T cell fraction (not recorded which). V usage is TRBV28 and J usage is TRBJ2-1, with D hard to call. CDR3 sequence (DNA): TGTGCCAGCAGTTTACGCCGTCTTGAGCAGTTCTTC. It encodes CASSLRRLEQFF.